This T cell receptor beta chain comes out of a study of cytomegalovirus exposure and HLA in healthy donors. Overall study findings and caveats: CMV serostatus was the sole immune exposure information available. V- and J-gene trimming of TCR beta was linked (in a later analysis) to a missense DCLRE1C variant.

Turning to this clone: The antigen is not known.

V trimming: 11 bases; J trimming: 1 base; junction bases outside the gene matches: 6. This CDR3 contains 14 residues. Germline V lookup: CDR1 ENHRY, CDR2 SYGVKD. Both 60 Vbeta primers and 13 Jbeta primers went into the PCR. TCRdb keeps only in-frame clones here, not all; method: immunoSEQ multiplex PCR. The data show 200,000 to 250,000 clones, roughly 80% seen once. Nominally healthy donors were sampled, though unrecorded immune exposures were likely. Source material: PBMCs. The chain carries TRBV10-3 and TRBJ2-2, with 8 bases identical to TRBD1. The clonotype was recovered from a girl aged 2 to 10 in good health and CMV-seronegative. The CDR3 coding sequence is TGTGCCGCCGTCGGACAGGGGAACACCGGGGAGCTGTTTTTT. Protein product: CAAVGQGNTGELFF.